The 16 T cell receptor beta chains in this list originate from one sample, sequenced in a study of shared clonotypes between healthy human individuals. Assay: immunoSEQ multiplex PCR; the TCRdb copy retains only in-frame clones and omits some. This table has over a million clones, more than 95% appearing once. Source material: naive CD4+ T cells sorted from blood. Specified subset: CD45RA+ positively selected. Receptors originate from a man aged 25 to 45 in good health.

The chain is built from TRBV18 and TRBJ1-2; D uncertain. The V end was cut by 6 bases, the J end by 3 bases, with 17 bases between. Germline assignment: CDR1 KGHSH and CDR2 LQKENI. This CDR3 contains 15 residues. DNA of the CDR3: TGTGCCAGCTCCCCCAAGTCAACCCCCGACTATGGCTACACCTTC. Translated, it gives CASSPKSTPDYGYTF.

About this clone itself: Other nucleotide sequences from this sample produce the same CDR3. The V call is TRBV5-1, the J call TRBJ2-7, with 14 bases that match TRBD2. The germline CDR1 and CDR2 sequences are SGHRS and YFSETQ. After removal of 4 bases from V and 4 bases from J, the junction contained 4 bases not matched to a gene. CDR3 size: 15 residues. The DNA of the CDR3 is TGCGCCAGCAGCCTCGGGACTAGCGGGAGTTACGAGCAGTACTTC. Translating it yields CASSLGTSGSYEQYF.

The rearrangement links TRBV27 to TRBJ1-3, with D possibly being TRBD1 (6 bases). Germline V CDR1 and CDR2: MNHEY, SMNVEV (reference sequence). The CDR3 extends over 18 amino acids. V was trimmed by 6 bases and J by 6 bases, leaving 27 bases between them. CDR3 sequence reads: CASRSVTITGKRANTIYF. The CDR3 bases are TGTGCCAGCAGATCTGTGACCATTACAGGGAAGAGGGCAAACACCATATATTTT.

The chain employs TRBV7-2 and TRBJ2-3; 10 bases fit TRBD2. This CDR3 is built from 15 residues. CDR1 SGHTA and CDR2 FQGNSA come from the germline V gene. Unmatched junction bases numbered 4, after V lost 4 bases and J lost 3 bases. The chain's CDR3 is CASSSPSGRTDTQYF. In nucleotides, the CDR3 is TGTGCCAGCAGCTCTCCTAGCGGGAGAACAGATACGCAGTATTTT.

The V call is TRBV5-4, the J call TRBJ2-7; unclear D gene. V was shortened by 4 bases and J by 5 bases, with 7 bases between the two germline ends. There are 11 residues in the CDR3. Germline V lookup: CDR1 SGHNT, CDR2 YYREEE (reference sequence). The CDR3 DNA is TGTGCCAGCAGCGGACGAAACGAGCAGTACTTC. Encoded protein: CASSGRNEQYF. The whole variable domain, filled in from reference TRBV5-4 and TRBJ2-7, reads ETGVTQSPTHLIKTRGQQVTLRCSSQSGHNTVSWYQQALGQGPQFIFQYYREEENGRGNFPPRFSGLQFPNYSSELNVNALELDDSALYLCASSGRNEQYFGPGTRLTVT.

The CDR3 is CASSPQTGGNEQYF. The CDR3 DNA reads as TGTGCCAGCTCACCCCAGACTGGGGGCAACGAGCAGTACTTC. This rearrangement joins TRBV18 to TRBJ2-7, with D perhaps matching TRBD1 (6 bases). Per germline, CDR1 KGHSH and CDR2 LQKENI. The CDR3 totals 14 residues. V gave up 3 bases and J gave up 5 bases, with 14 bases separating them. Based on the CDR3 plus reference TRBV18 and TRBJ2-7, the full variable domain is NAGVMQNPRHLVRRRGQEARLRCSPMKGHSHVYWYRQLPEEGLKFMVYLQKENIIDESGMPKERFSAEFPKEGPSILRIQQVVRGDSAAYFCASSPQTGGNEQYFGPGTRLTVT.

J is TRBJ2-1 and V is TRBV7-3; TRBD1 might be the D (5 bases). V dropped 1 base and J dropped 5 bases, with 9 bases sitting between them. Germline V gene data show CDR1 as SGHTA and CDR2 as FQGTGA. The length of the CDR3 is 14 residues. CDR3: CASSLIGRDNEQFF. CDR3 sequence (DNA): TGTGCCAGCAGCTTAATCGGCAGGGACAATGAGCAGTTCTTC.

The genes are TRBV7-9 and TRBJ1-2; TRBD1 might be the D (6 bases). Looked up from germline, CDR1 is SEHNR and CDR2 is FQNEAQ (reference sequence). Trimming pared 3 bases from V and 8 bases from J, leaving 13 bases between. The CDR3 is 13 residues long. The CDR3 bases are TGTGCCAGCAGCTTTACAGGGTTGGGCGGCTACACCTTC. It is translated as CASSFTGLGGYTF.

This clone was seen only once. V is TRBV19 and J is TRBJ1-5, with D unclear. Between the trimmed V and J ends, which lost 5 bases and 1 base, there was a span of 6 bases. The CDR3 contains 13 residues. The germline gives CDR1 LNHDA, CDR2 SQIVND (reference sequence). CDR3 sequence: CASSDISNQPQHF. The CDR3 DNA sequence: TGTGCCAGTAGTGACATCAGCAATCAGCCCCAGCATTTT.

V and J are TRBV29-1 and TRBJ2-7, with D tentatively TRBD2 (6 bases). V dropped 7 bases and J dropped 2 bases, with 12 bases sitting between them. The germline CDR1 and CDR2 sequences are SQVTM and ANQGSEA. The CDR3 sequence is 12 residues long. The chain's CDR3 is CSGMWGAYEQYF. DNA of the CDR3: TGCAGCGGAATGTGGGGGGCCTACGAGCAGTACTTC.

CDR3 nucleotide sequence: TGCGCCAGCAGCTTCCTAGCGGGAGGGAATGAGCAGTTCTTC. It encodes CASSFLAGGNEQFF. This chain uses TRBV5-1 with TRBJ2-1; 12 nucleotides line up with TRBD2. V shed 2 bases and J 7 bases; nucleotides not matched to a gene: 1. Germline V gives CDR1 SGHRS, CDR2 YFSETQ. The CDR3 totals 14 residues.

CDR3 in amino acids: CASSLGTEGVNQPQHF. The CDR3 DNA sequence: TGTGCCAGCAGCTTGGGGACAGAGGGTGTCAATCAGCCCCAGCATTTT. The rearrangement joins TRBV5-5 to TRBJ1-5; D may be TRBD1 (6 bases). Germline lookup yields CDR1 SGHKS and CDR2 YYEKEE (reference sequence). With 0 bases removed from V and 3 bases from J, the gap between germline ends came to 13 bases. The CDR3 spans 16 residues.

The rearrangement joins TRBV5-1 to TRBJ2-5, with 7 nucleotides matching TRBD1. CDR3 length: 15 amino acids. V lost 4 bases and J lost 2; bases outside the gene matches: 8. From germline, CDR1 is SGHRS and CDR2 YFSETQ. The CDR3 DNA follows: TGCGCCAGCAGCCCGATCCCGGGACAGCAAGAGACCCAGTACTTC. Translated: CASSPIPGQQETQYF.

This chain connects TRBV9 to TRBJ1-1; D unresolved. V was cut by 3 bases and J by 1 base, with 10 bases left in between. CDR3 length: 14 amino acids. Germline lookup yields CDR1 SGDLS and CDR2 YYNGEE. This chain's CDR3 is CASSAAVRNTEAFF. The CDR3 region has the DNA TGTGCCAGCAGCGCAGCGGTGAGGAACACTGAAGCTTTCTTT.

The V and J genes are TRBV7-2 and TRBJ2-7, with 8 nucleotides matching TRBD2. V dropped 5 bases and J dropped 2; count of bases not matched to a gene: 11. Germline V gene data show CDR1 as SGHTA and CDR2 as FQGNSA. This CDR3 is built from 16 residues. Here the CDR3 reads CASSTRSGSGTYEQYF. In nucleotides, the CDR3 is TGTGCCAGCAGCACGAGGAGCGGGAGCGGAACCTACGAGCAGTACTTC.

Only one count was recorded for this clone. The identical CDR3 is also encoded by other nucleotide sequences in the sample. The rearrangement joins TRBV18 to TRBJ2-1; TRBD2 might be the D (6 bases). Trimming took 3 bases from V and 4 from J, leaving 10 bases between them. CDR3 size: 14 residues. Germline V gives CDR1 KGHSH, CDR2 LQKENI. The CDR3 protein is CASSPLGGYNEQFF. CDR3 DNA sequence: TGTGCCAGCTCACCGCTCGGGGGTTACAATGAGCAGTTCTTC.